This is a list of T cell receptor beta chains from one sample in a study of T-cell memory formation after mild COVID-19. From the 5' RACE reads, TCRdb called clonotypes with MiXCR, one entry per CDR3 protein. This table holds 58,000 or so distinct CDR3 sequences, about 27% found once. Sequencing input: PBMCs or a T cell subset sorted from them (not recorded which). These receptors were obtained from a man between 18 and 35 years old who had mild COVID-19 (a few samples of this study predate the infection). Cell type and time point are not known. CDR3s include the opening cysteine and the closing phenylalanine or tryptophan. The order of the fields is D gene, clone size, V gene, J gene, CDR3 protein, CDR3 DNA. A D gene is named only where the DNA matches it firmly. Part of the rows lack a size; the others show once, few, many or a class for expanded clones.

D: TRBD2; size: many; V: TRBV7-9; J: TRBJ2-5; CDR3: CASSPTGGAKETQYF; DNA: TGTGCCAGCAGCCCAACGGGGGGGGCTAAAGAGACCCAGTACTTC
D: .; size: few; V: TRBV6-1; J: TRBJ2-2; CDR3: CASMETGDNTGELFF; DNA: TGTGCCAGCATGGAGACAGGCGATAACACCGGGGAGCTGTTTTTT
D: .; size: .; V: TRBV6-1; J: TRBJ1-2; CDR3: CASRGGPTWSYGYTF; DNA: TGTGCCAGCAGAGGAGGACCCACCTGGTCCTATGGCTACACCTTC
D: .; size: .; V: TRBV4-3; J: TRBJ1-5; CDR3: CASSQDSALNRQPQHF; DNA: TGCGCCAGCAGCCAAGATTCGGCACTCAACCGGCAGCCCCAGCATTTT
D: TRBD2; size: .; V: TRBV27; J: TRBJ2-1; CDR3: CASSSSGLAGGPRYNQFF; DNA: TGTGCCAGCAGTTCGTCGGGACTAGCGGGGGGGCCGAGGTACAACCAGTTCTTC
D: .; size: .; V: TRBV12-3/TRBV12-4; J: TRBJ2-1; CDR3: CASSPGVIEQFF; DNA: TGTGCCAGCAGTCCCGGGGTAATTGAGCAGTTCTTC
D: TRBD1; size: .; V: TRBV29-1; J: TRBJ2-1; CDR3: CSDLDRGTLHNEQFF; DNA: TGCAGCGACTTGGACAGGGGCACACTCCACAATGAGCAGTTCTTC
D: .; size: .; V: TRBV4-2; J: TRBJ2-7; CDR3: CASSQEVPTYEQYF; DNA: TGTGCCAGCAGCCAAGAGGTCCCAACCTACGAGCAGTACTTC
D: .; size: few; V: TRBV4-3; J: TRBJ2-7; CDR3: CASSQDRSVSYEQYF; DNA: TGCGCCAGCAGCCAAGATAGGAGTGTTTCCTACGAGCAGTACTTC
D: .; size: many; V: TRBV6-2/TRBV6-3; J: TRBJ1-1; CDR3: CASSFRTGNTEAFF; DNA: TGTGCCAGCAGTTTCCGGACGGGGAACACTGAAGCTTTCTTT
D: .; size: many; V: TRBV29-1; J: TRBJ1-5; CDR3: CSVEFDSNQPQHF; DNA: TGCAGCGTTGAATTCGATAGCAATCAGCCCCAGCATTTT
D: .; size: few; V: TRBV7-6; J: TRBJ2-3; CDR3: CASSSSLTDTQYF; DNA: TGTGCCAGCAGCTCGTCCCTCACAGATACGCAGTATTTT
D: .; size: .; V: TRBV9; J: TRBJ2-2; CDR3: CASSVYGSGELFF; DNA: TGTGCCAGCAGCGTCTACGGGTCCGGGGAGCTGTTTTTT
D: TRBD2; size: .; V: TRBV2; J: TRBJ2-7; CDR3: CASSRLAGSGYEQYF; DNA: TGTGCCAGCAGCCGTCTAGCGGGGTCGGGGTACGAGCAGTACTTC
D: .; size: .; V: TRBV20-1; J: TRBJ2-2; CDR3: CSARDRANTGELFF; DNA: TGCAGTGCTAGAGATAGGGCGAACACCGGGGAGCTGTTTTTT
D: .; size: few; V: TRBV12-3/TRBV12-4; J: TRBJ2-2; CDR3: CASSTGRGGNTGELFF; DNA: TGTGCCAGCAGTACAGGGCGGGGTGGTAACACCGGGGAGCTGTTTTTT
D: .; size: .; V: TRBV6-5; J: TRBJ1-5; CDR3: CASSYQGQPQHF; DNA: TGTGCCAGCAGTTACCAGGGTCAGCCCCAGCATTTT
D: .; size: .; V: TRBV7-6; J: TRBJ1-1; CDR3: CASSLPDTEAFF; DNA: TGTGCCAGCAGCTTGCCCGACACTGAAGCTTTCTTT
D: TRBD1; size: few; V: TRBV6-2/TRBV6-3; J: TRBJ1-6; CDR3: CASSSESWDRSLHF; DNA: TGTGCCAGCAGTTCCGAGTCCTGGGACAGAAGCCTCCACTTT
D: TRBD2; size: few; V: TRBV29-1; J: TRBJ2-3; CDR3: CSVNGLAGGDTQYF; DNA: TGCAGCGTCAACGGACTAGCGGGGGGAGATACGCAGTATTTT
D: .; size: few; V: TRBV4-1; J: TRBJ2-3; CDR3: CASSQDEGTPTQYF; DNA: TGCGCCAGCAGCCAAGATGAAGGGACACCTACGCAGTATTTT
D: TRBD2; size: .; V: TRBV7-2; J: TRBJ2-3; CDR3: CASSFLLAGTRADTQYF; DNA: TGTGCCAGCAGCTTTCTGCTAGCGGGGACGAGGGCAGATACGCAGTATTTT
D: TRBD2; size: few; V: TRBV18; J: TRBJ2-7; CDR3: CASSPTTSANSYEQYF; DNA: TGTGCCAGCTCACCAACGACTAGCGCAAACTCCTACGAGCAGTACTTC
D: TRBD2; size: few; V: TRBV12-3/TRBV12-4; J: TRBJ2-3; CDR3: CASSLSGGSDTQYF; DNA: TGTGCCAGCAGTCTTAGCGGGGGCTCAGATACGCAGTATTTT
D: TRBD1; size: .; V: TRBV6-5; J: TRBJ1-1; CDR3: CASSRGQGGAEAFF; DNA: TGTGCCAGCAGCCGTGGACAGGGAGGCGCTGAAGCTTTCTTT
D: TRBD2; size: few; V: TRBV10-3; J: TRBJ2-1; CDR3: CAISERGGRNDEQFF; DNA: TGTGCCATCAGTGAACGGGGGGGCCGAAATGATGAGCAGTTCTTC
D: .; size: .; V: TRBV25-1; J: TRBJ1-5; CDR3: CASSRGADNQPQHF; DNA: TGTGCCAGCTCCCGAGGGGCGGACAATCAGCCCCAGCATTTT
D: TRBD2; size: .; V: TRBV7-2; J: TRBJ2-1; CDR3: CASASGGYNEQFF; DNA: TGTGCCAGTGCAAGCGGGGGGTACAATGAGCAGTTCTTC
D: .; size: .; V: TRBV6-5; J: TRBJ1-1; CDR3: CASSYRDITEAFF; DNA: TGTGCCAGCAGTTACCGGGATATCACTGAAGCTTTCTTT
D: .; size: few; V: TRBV7-9; J: TRBJ1-2; CDR3: CASSLASGTPDGYTF; DNA: TGTGCCAGCAGCTTAGCTTCGGGGACACCTGATGGCTACACCTTC
D: TRBD1; size: .; V: TRBV18; J: TRBJ2-7; CDR3: CASSPVGQGAGEQYF; DNA: TGTGCCAGCTCACCGGTCGGACAGGGGGCAGGCGAGCAGTACTTC
D: .; size: few; V: TRBV12-3/TRBV12-4; J: TRBJ1-5; CDR3: CASSPDTAHQPQHF; DNA: TGTGCCAGCAGTCCTGACACGGCTCATCAGCCCCAGCATTTT
D: TRBD2; size: .; V: TRBV28; J: TRBJ2-1; CDR3: CASSLYASGGSDEQFF; DNA: TGTGCCAGCAGTTTATATGCTAGCGGGGGGTCAGATGAGCAGTTCTTC
D: .; size: few; V: TRBV28; J: TRBJ1-2; CDR3: CASSLYLLGDEVGYTF; DNA: TGTGCCAGCAGTTTATATTTATTAGGGGACGAAGTCGGCTACACCTTC
D: .; size: few; V: TRBV27; J: TRBJ2-5; CDR3: CASSLSRRGETQYF; DNA: TGTGCCAGCAGTTTATCCAGGAGGGGGGAGACCCAGTACTTC
D: TRBD1; size: .; V: TRBV13; J: TRBJ1-2; CDR3: CASSFRTGFSNYGYTF; DNA: TGTGCCAGCAGCTTCCGGACAGGGTTTAGTAACTATGGCTACACCTTC
D: .; size: few; V: TRBV2; J: TRBJ2-5; CDR3: CASSEVQGGETQYF; DNA: TGTGCCAGCAGTGAGGTTCAGGGGGGAGAGACCCAGTACTTC
D: .; size: .; V: TRBV5-1; J: TRBJ2-1; CDR3: CASRGSRGGLNEQFF; DNA: TGCGCCAGCAGAGGCTCCAGGGGGGGGCTGAATGAGCAGTTCTTC
D: .; size: few; V: TRBV27; J: TRBJ2-7; CDR3: CASSLGAGSYEQYF; DNA: TGTGCCAGCAGTTTAGGAGCAGGGAGCTACGAGCAGTACTTC
D: .; size: .; V: TRBV11-2; J: TRBJ1-1; CDR3: CASSLEAGGTEAFF; DNA: TGTGCCAGCAGCTTAGAGGCTGGGGGAACTGAAGCTTTCTTT
D: .; size: .; V: TRBV6-2/TRBV6-3; J: TRBJ2-5; CDR3: CASTPLEQETQYF; DNA: TGTGCCAGCACCCCTTTGGAACAAGAGACCCAGTACTTC
D: .; size: .; V: TRBV10-3; J: TRBJ1-1; CDR3: CAISDWTVNTEAFF; DNA: TGTGCCATCAGTGACTGGACAGTGAACACTGAAGCTTTCTTT
D: .; size: many; V: TRBV27; J: TRBJ1-5; CDR3: CASSLGSNQPQHF; DNA: TGTGCCAGCAGTTTGGGTAGCAATCAGCCCCAGCATTTT
D: .; size: once; V: TRBV4-2; J: TRBJ1-1; CDR3: CASSEGIFTEAFF; DNA: TGTGCCAGCAGCGAGGGGATATTCACTGAAGCTTTCTTT
D: TRBD2; size: few; V: TRBV27; J: TRBJ2-3; CDR3: CASSRHLAGRTDTQYF; DNA: TGTGCCAGCAGCCGACACCTAGCGGGGAGAACAGATACGCAGTATTTT
D: .; size: once; V: TRBV27; J: TRBJ2-3; CDR3: CASSLWESTDTQYF; DNA: TGTGCCAGCAGTTTATGGGAGTCCACAGATACGCAGTATTTT
D: .; size: many; V: TRBV9; J: TRBJ2-5; CDR3: CASSGQPFETQYF; DNA: TGTGCCAGCAGCGGGCAGCCATTTGAGACCCAGTACTTC
D: .; size: few; V: TRBV5-1; J: TRBJ2-5; CDR3: CASSLAGTTSWETQYF; DNA: TGCGCCAGCAGCTTGGCCGGGACAACCTCCTGGGAGACCCAGTACTTC
D: .; size: .; V: TRBV27; J: TRBJ2-5; CDR3: CASSFQRGNQETQYF; DNA: TGTGCCAGCAGTTTTCAACGGGGGAACCAAGAGACCCAGTACTTC
D: TRBD2; size: few; V: TRBV7-3; J: TRBJ2-3; CDR3: CASSLRGGNTDTQYF; DNA: TGTGCCAGCAGCCTTCGCGGGGGGAACACAGATACGCAGTATTTT
D: .; size: many; V: TRBV12-3/TRBV12-4; J: TRBJ2-7; CDR3: CASSLDTRDEQYF; DNA: TGTGCCAGCAGTCTGGATACCCGGGACGAGCAGTACTTC